The 14 T cell receptor beta chains reported below all come from one sample, sequenced in a study of CD8+ T cells in alopecia areata. In each case, RNA was isolated and then reverse transcribed into cDNA as the sequencing template. Assay: immunoSEQ multiplex PCR; the TCRdb copy retains only in-frame clones and omits some. The table records under 350,000 clones without singletons, the ten largest covering roughly 1.2%. A sort of pooled cutaneous lymph node cells used CD4, CD8alpha, NKG2D, NKG2ACE and other stains. Sequencing was performed on CD4+ T cells sorted from a lymph node. These receptors were taken from a C3H/HeJ mouse with alopecia areata. The strain's MHC haplotype is H2-k.

There are a few counts of this clone. Genes and germline come from the mouse. The read halts 4 residues ahead of the CDR3 end, with the missing end drawn from the germline J gene. The chain joins TRBV13-1 to TRBJ2-5; 8 bases are a match to TRBD1. The CDR3 runs 15 residues. Looked up from germline, CDR1 is NSHNY and CDR2 is SYGAGN. CDR3 bases read: TGTGCCAGCAGTGGAGACAGGGGAGAGAGGGAC. It yields the protein CASSGDRGERD. The whole CDR3 is CASSGDRGERDTQYF.

As regards this clone: Mouse gene names apply. Read sequence stops 4 residues before the CDR3 end, and the germline J gene provides the missing end. The V gene is TRBV31, the J gene TRBJ2-2, with 10 nucleotides matching TRBD2. This CDR3 contains 17 residues. Germline assignment: CDR1 GKSSPN and CDR2 SITVG. Trimming removed 0 bases from V and 1 base from J; junction bases left unmatched: 5. The part of the CDR3 DNA that was read is TGTGCCTGGAGTCTGGACTGGGGGTTTGGAAACACCGGG. Translated: CAWSLDWGFGNTG. The full CDR3 protein is CAWSLDWGFGNTGQLYF. The variable domain in full, completed from reference TRBV31 and TRBJ2-2, reads AQTIHQWPVAEIKAVGSPLSLGCTIKGKSSPNLYWYWQATGGTLQQLFYSITVGQVESVVQLNLSASRPKDDQFILSTEKLLLSHSGFYLCAWSLDWGFGNTGQLYFGEGSKLTVL.

This clone was counted between two and nine times. Gene names denote mouse genes. The sequence runs out 4 residues before the end of the CDR3; the remainder is reconstructed from the germline J gene. The chain uses TRBV19 and TRBJ2-3; 7 bases align to TRBD2. The germline CDR1 and CDR2 sequences are FNHDT and SITEND (reference sequence). The CDR3 consists of 14 residues. V shed 2 bases, J shed 2 bases, and the junction held 2 bases outside the gene matches. CDR3 residues: CASSMWGVAETLYF. Incomplete CDR3 DNA: TGTGCCAGCAGTATGTGGGGGGTTGCAGAA.

In regard to this clone: The gene names here belong to mouse. The missing CDR3 end, 4 residues past where the read stops, is filled in from the germline J gene. The chain has TRBV2 and TRBJ1-2; a possible D gene is TRBD1 (6 bases). V lost 0 bases to trimming and J lost 1 base, with 9 bases between them. This CDR3 region has 15 residues. Germline V gene lookup returns CDR1 LGHNA and CDR2 YSYQKL. CDR3 amino acids: CASSQDPGQNSDYTF. Partial CDR3 DNA: TGTGCCAGCAGCCAAGATCCGGGACAAAACTCC.

Comment on this clone: Genes here carry mouse names. The CDR3 end falls 4 residues outside the read, so it is completed with the germline J gene. V and J are TRBV1 and TRBJ2-4; TRBD2 agrees at 14 bases. The CDR3 loop spans 17 amino acids. Per the germline V gene, CDR1 is NSQYPW and CDR2 is LRSPGD (reference sequence). CDR3 region: CTCSAEGLGGPGNTLYF. The part of the CDR3 DNA that was read is TGCACCTGCAGTGCAGAGGGACTGGGGGGGCCGGGAAAC.

In its sample, this clone was seen a few times. Gene labels here are mouse ones. The read halts 4 residues ahead of the CDR3 end, with the missing end drawn from the germline J gene. The J gene is TRBJ2-2, the V gene TRBV13-2; 8 bases line up with TRBD1. Germline CDR1 and CDR2: NNHNN and SYGAGS (reference sequence). V lost 3 bases to trimming and J lost 2 bases; unmatched junction nucleotides: 6. The CDR3 totals 16 residues. CDR3 DNA, as far as it was read: TGTGCCAGCGGTGGGACAGGGACGGCCAACACCGGG. Residues: CASGGTGTANTG. The complete CDR3 protein is CASGGTGTANTGQLYF.

At least ten counts were recorded for this clone. Gene names and germline match the mouse. The read is 4 residues too short to cover the CDR3 end, so that end is filled in from the germline J gene. This chain connects TRBV1 to TRBJ2-2; D is perhaps TRBD1 (5 bases). Germline V gene data show CDR1 as NSQYPW and CDR2 as LRSPGD (reference sequence). This CDR3 contains 16 residues. V was clipped by 1 base and J by 2 bases, with 11 bases between them. The CDR3 protein is CTCSAVREENTGQLYF. The part of the CDR3 DNA that was read is TGCACCTGCAGTGCAGTCAGGGAGGAGAACACCGGG.

This clone was seen only a few times. Gene names and germline match the mouse. From the germline J gene comes the end of the CDR3, since the read stops 4 residues before it. The chain joins TRBV4 to TRBJ1-2; 9 bases line up with TRBD1. Germline loops: CDR1 LGHDT, CDR2 YNNKQL (reference sequence). After removal of 4 bases from V and 1 base from J, the junction contained 1 base not matched to a gene. This CDR3 spans 14 amino acids. CDR3 DNA (partial): TGTGCCAGCAGCTCGACAGGGGGAAACTCC. This encodes CASSSTGGNS. The full CDR3 protein is CASSSTGGNSDYTF.

Only a few counts were recorded for this clone. Gene names refer to mouse genes. The CDR3 end is not reached by the read, which stops 4 residues before it; the germline J gene fills it in. The chain joins TRBV5 to TRBJ1-1; D is unresolved. CDR3 length: 11 amino acids. V lost 2 bases and J 4 bases, leaving 2 bases between the germline ends. Germline V CDR1 and CDR2: LGHNA, YNLKQL (reference sequence). CDR3 sequence: CASSQLTEVFF. CDR3 bases read: TGTGCCAGCAGCCAACTCACA.

This clone was seen ten or more times. Gene and germline names: mouse. The read halts 4 residues ahead of the CDR3 end, with the missing end drawn from the germline J gene. J is TRBJ1-2 and V is TRBV17, with 9 bases aligning to TRBD1. This CDR3 has 15 residues. Trimming at V came to 5 bases and at J to 1 base, leaving 5 bases not matched to a gene. Germline V gene data show CDR1 as MNHDT and CDR2 as YYDKIL. Partial CDR3 DNA: TGTGCTAGCAGTCCAGGGACAGGGAGAAACTCC. This codes for CASSPGTGRNS. The entire CDR3 protein reads CASSPGTGRNSDYTF.

This clone was recorded a few times. Here the gene names and germline are mouse. This CDR3 is CASSQPPGQGVAEQFF. Incomplete CDR3 DNA: TGTGCCAGCAGCCAACCCCCGGGACAGGGGGTTGCT. J is TRBJ2-1 and V is TRBV5, with 11 bases fitting TRBD1. The CDR3 end is not reached by the read, which stops 4 residues before it; the germline J gene fills it in. V lost 2 bases and J lost 6; bases outside the gene matches: 6. There are 16 residues in the CDR3. From germline, CDR1 is LGHNA and CDR2 YNLKQL (reference sequence).

This clone came up a few times. Germline and genes here are mouse. Read data end 4 residues before the CDR3 end; the end is taken from the germline J gene. This rearrangement joins TRBV1 to TRBJ2-5; 8 bases are shared with TRBD1. The CDR3 is 16 amino acids. The germline V gene has CDR1 NSQYPW and CDR2 LRSPGD (reference sequence). The DNA read from the CDR3 is TGCACCTGCAGTGCTCGGACAGGGAGGCCTCGGGAC. Translation gives CTCSARTGRPRD. The entire CDR3 protein is CTCSARTGRPRDTQYF.

This clone has a count of ten or more. The genes are named according to mouse. CDR3 sequence reads: CASSIGRANSDYTF. The CDR3 DNA, read in part, is TGTGCCAGCAGTATCGGCAGGGCAAACTCC. The rearrangement links TRBV19 to TRBJ1-2, with D perhaps TRBD1 (5 bases). Read sequence stops 4 residues before the CDR3 end, and the germline J gene provides the missing end. Between the trimmed V and J ends, which lost 2 bases and 0 bases, there was a span of 8 bases. The CDR3 spans 14 residues. Germline V gene data show CDR1 as FNHDT and CDR2 as SITEND (reference sequence). The full variable domain, in which reference TRBV19 and TRBJ1-2 provide the parts outside the CDR3, is GGIITQTPKFLIGQEGQKLTLKCQQNFNHDTMYWYRQDSGKGLRLIYYSITENDLQKGDLSEGYDASREKKSSFSLTVTSAQKNEMAVFLCASSIGRANSDYTFGSGTRLLVI.

The sample holds a few counts of this clone. The gene names given are mouse names. Coverage ceases 4 residues before the CDR3 finishes, and the germline J gene fills in the end. V gene TRBV1 combines with J gene TRBJ2-2; 8 bases are a match to TRBD2. The junction had 3 bases not matched to a gene; V was cut back by 3 bases and J by 0 bases. This CDR3 is 16 amino acids long. CDR1 is NSQYPW and CDR2 is LRSPGD in the germline V gene (reference sequence). The DNA read from the CDR3 is TGCACCTGCAGTGCGGCGACTGGGGCAAACACCGGG. It is translated as CTCSAATGANTG. The complete CDR3 protein is CTCSAATGANTGQLYF.